A selection of T cell receptor beta chains follows, all from one sample in a study of cytomegalovirus exposure and HLA in healthy donors. Profiling relied on immunoSEQ multiplex PCR, and the TCRdb table lists in-frame clones only, not all of them. The table shows 350,000 or so clones, with about nine tenths occurring only once. The sample consisted of PBMCs. These TCRs come from a woman aged 18-30 years in good health and CMV-seronegative. Each CDR3 is given with its conserved first and last residue. The order of the fields is D gene, J gene, V gene, clone size, CDR3 protein, CDR3 DNA. D genes are given only for firm matches. Where a row states a size, it is once, few, many or the class of an expanded clone; other rows omit it.

>TRBD1|TRBJ2-2|TRBV9|NA
CASSYGTGAGELFF
TGTGCCAGCAGCTACGGGACAGGGGCCGGGGAGCTGTTTTTT
>NA|TRBJ1-2|TRBV4-1|NA
CASSPGQGGYTF
TGCGCCAGCAGCCCGGGTCAGGGAGGCTACACCTTC
>TRBD2|TRBJ2-3|TRBV9|NA
CASSVAGGGTDTQYF
TGTGCCAGCAGCGTAGCGGGGGGGGGCACAGATACGCAGTATTTT
>NA|TRBJ2-1|TRBV6-6|few
CASSYGGSYNEQFF
TGTGCCAGCAGTTACGGAGGTTCCTACAATGAGCAGTTCTTC
>NA|TRBJ2-1|TRBV5-6|NA
CASSFGEQFF
TGTGCCAGCAGCTTCGGGGAGCAGTTCTTC
>NA|TRBJ1-2|TRBV27|NA
CASSLAGRGYTF
TGTGCCAGCAGTTTGGCCGGGAGGGGCTACACCTTC
>TRBD1|TRBJ2-7|TRBV7-6|NA
CASSLGDRASYEQYF
TGTGCCAGCAGCTTAGGGGACAGGGCGTCCTACGAGCAGTACTTC
>TRBD1|TRBJ2-6|TRBV6-1|NA
CASSERGLTGANVLTF
TGTGCCAGCAGTGAAAGGGGGCTGACTGGGGCCAACGTCCTGACTTTC
>NA|TRBJ2-5|TRBV27|NA
CASSLSGLRETQYF
TGTGCCAGCAGTTTATCAGGACTGCGAGAGACCCAGTACTTC
>NA|TRBJ1-1|TRBV28|NA
CASTTTGGGTEAFF
TGTGCCAGCACCACGACCGGGGGAGGCACTGAAGCTTTCTTT
>NA|TRBJ1-1|TRBV29-1|NA
CSVEGGTGNTEAFF
TGCAGCGTTGAAGGGGGAACAGGGAACACTGAAGCTTTCTTT
>TRBD1|TRBJ2-5|TRBV27|NA
CASRGQGETQYF
TGTGCCAGCAGAGGACAGGGAGAGACCCAGTACTTC
>NA|TRBJ1-4|TRBV15|NA
CATSRERAGVRKLFF
TGTGCCACCAGCAGAGAGAGGGCAGGGGTTCGAAAACTGTTTTTT
>TRBD1|TRBJ1-2|TRBV7-2|NA
CASSLLAGGNYGYTF
TGTGCCAGCAGCTTATTAGCAGGGGGAAACTATGGCTACACCTTC
>TRBD2|TRBJ2-1|TRBV4-1|NA
CASSQYTSGAFNEQFF
TGCGCCAGCAGCCAGTACACTAGCGGGGCTTTTAATGAGCAGTTCTTC